The present T cell receptor beta chain was sequenced within a study of blood T cell repertoires in COVID-19. From germline, CDR1 is SGHRS and CDR2 YFSETQ. The V gene end was trimmed by 4 bases and the J gene end by 0 bases; junction bases not matched to a gene: 6. The CDR3 is 16 residues long. Libraries were prepared by immunoSEQ multiplex PCR; TCRdb keeps only in-frame clonotypes and omits some of them. The table has about 190,000 clones, around 90% seen once. The chain uses TRBV5-1 and TRBJ2-3; TRBD2 matches at 9 bases. What was sequenced was peripheral blood. The clonotype was recovered from a man in his forties or fifties with acute or convalescent COVID-19. CDR3 coding DNA: TGCGCCAGCAGCCACCAAGCGGGGGGAAGCACAGATACGCAGTATTTT. It encodes CASSHQAGGSTDTQYF.